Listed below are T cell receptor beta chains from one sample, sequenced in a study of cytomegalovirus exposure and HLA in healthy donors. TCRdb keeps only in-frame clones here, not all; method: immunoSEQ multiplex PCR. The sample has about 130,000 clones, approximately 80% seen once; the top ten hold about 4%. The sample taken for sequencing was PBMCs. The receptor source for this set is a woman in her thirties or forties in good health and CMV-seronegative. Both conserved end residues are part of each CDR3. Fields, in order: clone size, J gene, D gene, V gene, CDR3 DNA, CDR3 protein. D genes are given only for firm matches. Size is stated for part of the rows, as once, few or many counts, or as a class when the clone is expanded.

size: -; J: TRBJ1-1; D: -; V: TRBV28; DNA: TGTGCCAGTTCGATTGGGGGGGCGGGGAACACTGAAGCTTTCTTT; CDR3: CASSIGGAGNTEAFF
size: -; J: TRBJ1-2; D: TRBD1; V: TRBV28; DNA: TGTGCCAGCAGTATCCGGACAGGCTACTATGGCTACACCTTC; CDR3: CASSIRTGYYGYTF
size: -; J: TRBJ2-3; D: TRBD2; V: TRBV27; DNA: TGTGCCAGCAGTCCATTGGGATTTAGCGGGAGGGCCAGGAATCTGGATACGCAGTATTTT; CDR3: CASSPLGFSGRARNLDTQYF
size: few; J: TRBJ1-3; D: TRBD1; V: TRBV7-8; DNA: TGTGCCAGCAGCTTTCTAGGGACAGGGGGCTCGGGAAACACCATATATTTT; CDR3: CASSFLGTGGSGNTIYF
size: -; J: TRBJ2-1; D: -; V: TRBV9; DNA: TGTGCCAGCAGCGTAGATCCTAGCCCCTACAATGAGCAGTTCTTC; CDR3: CASSVDPSPYNEQFF
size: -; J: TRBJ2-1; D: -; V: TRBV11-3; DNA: TGTGCCAGCAGCTTAGGATCTAGCAGTTACAATGAGCAGTTCTTC; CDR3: CASSLGSSSYNEQFF
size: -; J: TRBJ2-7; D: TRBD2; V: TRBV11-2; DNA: TGTGCCAGCAGCTTAGAGGCTAGCGGGGGATCCTACGAGCAGTACTTC; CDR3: CASSLEASGGSYEQYF
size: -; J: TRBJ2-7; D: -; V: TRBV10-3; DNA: TGTGCCACCCATCAGTCTTCCCTAGTTAACTACGAGCAGTACTTC; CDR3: CATHQSSLVNYEQYF
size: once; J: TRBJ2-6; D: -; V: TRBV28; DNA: TGTGCCAGCAGCCCACTGAACCCCCTCCGCTCTGGGGCCAACGTCCTGACTTTC; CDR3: CASSPLNPLRSGANVLTF
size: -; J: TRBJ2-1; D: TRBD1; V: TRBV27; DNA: TGTGCCAGCAGTTTACAAAGAGGGGGCGAGCAGTTCTTC; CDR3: CASSLQRGGEQFF
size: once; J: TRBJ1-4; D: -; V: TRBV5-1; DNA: TGCGCCAGCAGCCAAGGACTCCTTAATGAAAAACTGTTTTTT; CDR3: CASSQGLLNEKLFF
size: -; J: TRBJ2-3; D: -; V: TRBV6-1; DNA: TGTGCCAGCAGTTGGCAGGGACAAAGCACAGATACGCAGTATTTT; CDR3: CASSWQGQSTDTQYF
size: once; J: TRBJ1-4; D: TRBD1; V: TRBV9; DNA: TGTGCCAGCAGCGAAACGGGACAGGGTAGTCTCGTGGGTGAAAAACTGTTTTTT; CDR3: CASSETGQGSLVGEKLFF
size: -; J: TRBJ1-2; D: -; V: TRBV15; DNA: TGTGCCACCAGCAGCAACAGGGTCCTCGACCCAAACTATGGCTACACCTTC; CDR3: CATSSNRVLDPNYGYTF
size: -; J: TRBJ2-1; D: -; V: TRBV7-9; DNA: TGTGCCAGCAGCCCCCCGCGCGGAAACAATGAGCAGTTCTTC; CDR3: CASSPPRGNNEQFF
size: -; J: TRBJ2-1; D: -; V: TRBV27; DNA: TGTGCCAGCATCCCTCGCGGGGCCCTATACAATGAGCAGTTCTTC; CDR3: CASIPRGALYNEQFF
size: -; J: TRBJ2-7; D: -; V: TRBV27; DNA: TGTGCCAGCAGTTTAGGTGGACAGGGAGGGTCCGAGCAGTACTTC; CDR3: CASSLGGQGGSEQYF